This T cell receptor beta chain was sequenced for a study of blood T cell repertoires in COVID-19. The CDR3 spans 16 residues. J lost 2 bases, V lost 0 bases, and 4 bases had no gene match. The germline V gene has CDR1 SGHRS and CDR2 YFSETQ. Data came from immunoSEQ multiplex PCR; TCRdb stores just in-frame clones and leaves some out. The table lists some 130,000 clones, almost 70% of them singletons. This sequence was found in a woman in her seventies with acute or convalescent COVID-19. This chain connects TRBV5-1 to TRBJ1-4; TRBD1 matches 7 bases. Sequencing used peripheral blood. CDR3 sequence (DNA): TGCGCCAGCAGCTTGGAACTGACAGGGACTAATGAAAAACTGTTTTTT. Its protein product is CASSLELTGTNEKLFF.